These T cell receptor beta chains were read from a single sample in a study of blood T cells in healthy people across ages. TCRdb fed the 5' RACE reads into MiXCR, producing one record per CDR3 protein. This sample has about 760,000 distinct CDR3 sequences, with about 56% found just once. The sequenced material came from blood. The receptors here all came from a man aged 40-50 years in good health. Both conserved end residues are trimmed from each CDR3. The size entry is marked missing in some rows and otherwise reads once, few, many or a size class.

>-|TRBV7-7|TRBJ2-3|13
ASSPGVGGADTQY
>once|TRBV7-8|TRBJ1-6|12
ASSLAYENSPLH
>-|TRBV3-1|TRBJ2-1|14
ASSHPNRDLNNEQF
>-|TRBV20-1|TRBJ1-2|12
SARDPTGDYGYT
>-|TRBV29-1|TRBJ1-1|12
SAYHWNRDTEAF
>-|TRBV5-8|-|12
ASSFMTVGDEQY
>-|TRBV5-1|TRBJ2-5|12
ASSFEARGNEQY
>-|TRBV29-1|TRBJ2-2|13
SARDRGTNTGELF
>few|TRBV13|TRBJ2-5|14
ASSAAQVLNQETQY
>-|TRBV7-3|TRBJ2-7|15
ASSALTRLPLFYEQY
>-|TRBV7-9|TRBJ1-2|9
ASSLAQGYT
>-|TRBV27|TRBJ2-5|12
ASKVIGGEETQY
>-|TRBV6-2/TRBV6-3|TRBJ2-7|13
ASSYWLADTYEQY
>-|TRBV12-3/TRBV12-4|TRBJ1-5|13
ASSLGRQIVQPQH
>few|TRBV30|TRBJ1-2|11
AWSNSVRYGYT
>many|TRBV7-2|TRBJ2-1|15
ASSLGIGLAGINEQF
>few|TRBV6-5|TRBJ2-4|13
ASTTTGEGKNIQY
>few|TRBV29-1|TRBJ2-3|9
SGGGTDTQY
>-|TRBV24-1|TRBJ2-5|14
ATSDGLARVGETQY
>-|TRBV20-1|TRBJ1-5|10
SARDTIQPQH
>-|TRBV5-1|TRBJ2-5|11
ASSLNQLETQY
>-|TRBV10-3|TRBJ2-3|13
AISESGQGTDTQY
>few|TRBV25-1|TRBJ2-6|13
ASSESGSGANVLT
>many|TRBV7-3|TRBJ2-1|12
ASSLGLSANEQF
>few|TRBV5-1|TRBJ2-1|14
ASSPQGDPSYNEQF
>-|TRBV6-5|TRBJ2-3|12
ASSYSRPGDTQY
>-|TRBV13|TRBJ1-5|16
ASSNRDRDPEGFQPQH
>-|TRBV28|TRBJ2-7|13
ASSETGHATYEQY
>few|TRBV7-9|TRBJ2-5|11
ASSHYTSETQY
>-|TRBV3-1|TRBJ2-7|13
ASSQDRLGLYEQY
>-|TRBV28|TRBJ2-6|16
ASRSTGSYVSGANVLT
>-|TRBV7-3|TRBJ2-1|14
ASSLTEGATYNEQF
>-|TRBV9|-|14
ASSAELDGQRETQY
>-|TRBV6-5|TRBJ1-2|14
ASSYSRGGGPYGYT
>-|TRBV20-1|TRBJ2-5|15
SATELVGGIWEETQY
>-|TRBV9|TRBJ2-6|14
ASSASGISGANVLT
>-|TRBV20-1|TRBJ2-6|13
SAGAGGSGANVLT
>-|TRBV20-1|TRBJ2-1|12
SARGGQVNNEQF
>-|TRBV6-1|TRBJ2-7|13
ASRAGQDLSYEQY
>-|TRBV20-1|TRBJ2-7|11
SAGDRVRYEQY
>few|TRBV6-2/TRBV6-3|TRBJ1-1|12
ASIPGTLSRGAF
>many|TRBV6-2/TRBV6-3|TRBJ2-7|13
ASSYPGTGIYEQY
>-|TRBV7-3|-|16
ASSFETTSGGRTDTQY
>-|TRBV20-1|TRBJ2-1|10
SARDQDNEQF
>-|TRBV5-1|TRBJ1-6|11
ASTQGNNSPLH
>-|TRBV4-2|TRBJ2-6|20
ASSQDQASTTDSTSGANVLT
>-|TRBV2|TRBJ2-7|10
ALRRGIYEQY
>-|TRBV30|TRBJ1-6|7
ALNSPLH
>-|TRBV9|TRBJ1-2|11
ARTRRGFYGYT
>few|TRBV29-1|TRBJ1-4|11
SVSVSTNEKLF
>-|TRBV19|TRBJ1-2|12
ASKEGHFNYGYT
>few|TRBV20-1|TRBJ2-7|13
SARAMRGQAYEQY
>few|TRBV29-1|-|11
SAGPGQDYEQY
>few|TRBV29-1|TRBJ2-5|9
SGGRGETQY